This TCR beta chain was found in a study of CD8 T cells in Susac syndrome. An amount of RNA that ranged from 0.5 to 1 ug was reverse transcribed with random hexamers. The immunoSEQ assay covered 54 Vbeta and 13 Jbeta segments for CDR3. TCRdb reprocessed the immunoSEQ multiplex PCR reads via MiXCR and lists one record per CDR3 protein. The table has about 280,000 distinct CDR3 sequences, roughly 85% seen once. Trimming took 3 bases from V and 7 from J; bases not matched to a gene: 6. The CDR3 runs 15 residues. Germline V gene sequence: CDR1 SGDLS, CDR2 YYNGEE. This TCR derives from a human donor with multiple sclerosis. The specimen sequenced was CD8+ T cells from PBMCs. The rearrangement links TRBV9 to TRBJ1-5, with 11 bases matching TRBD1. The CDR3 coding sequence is TGTGCCAGCAGCGGGACAGGGGGCGTCGGCCAGCCCCAGCATTTT. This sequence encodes CASSGTGGVGQPQHF. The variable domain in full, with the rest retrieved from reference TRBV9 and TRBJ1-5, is DSGVTQTPKHLITATGQRVTLRCSPRSGDLSVYWYQQSLDQGLQFLIQYYNGEERAKGNILERFSAQQFPDLHSELNLSSLELGDSALYFCASSGTGGVGQPQHFGDGTRLSIL.